The rows below give T cell receptor beta chains drawn from one sample of a study of T-cell memory formation after mild COVID-19. TCRdb called the 5' RACE reads again in MiXCR, with one record for every CDR3 protein. The sample contains a few hundred thousand distinct CDR3 sequences, about 15% of which appear only once. The sample was PBMCs or a T cell subset sorted from them (not recorded which). These receptors were taken from a man between 18 and 35 years old who had mild COVID-19 (a few samples of this study predate the infection). Cell type and time point are not known. CDR3s leave out the opening cysteine and the closing phenylalanine or tryptophan. Each record gives: CDR3 protein, J gene, V gene.

cdr3_aa: ASSFPPKAEQF; j_call: TRBJ2-1; v_call: TRBV6-5
cdr3_aa: ASSPTGSNYGYT; j_call: TRBJ1-2; v_call: TRBV7-9
cdr3_aa: ASSLRTGFGYNSPLH; j_call: TRBJ1-6; v_call: TRBV7-2
cdr3_aa: ASSLVSRGNGYT; j_call: TRBJ1-2; v_call: TRBV7-2
cdr3_aa: ATSRDRGDTDTQY; j_call: TRBJ2-3; v_call: TRBV15
cdr3_aa: SVEGQANNEQF; j_call: TRBJ2-1; v_call: TRBV29-1
cdr3_aa: ASSLGPDSNYGYT; j_call: TRBJ1-2; v_call: TRBV7-3
cdr3_aa: ASSASGNQPQH; j_call: TRBJ1-5; v_call: TRBV7-2
cdr3_aa: ASSGGQPISPYT; j_call: TRBJ1-2; v_call: TRBV9
cdr3_aa: SAMREKLF; j_call: TRBJ1-4; v_call: TRBV20-1
cdr3_aa: ASSRTMDTEAF; j_call: TRBJ1-1; v_call: TRBV4-3
cdr3_aa: ASCTGTGLVCSPLH; j_call: TRBJ1-6; v_call: TRBV18
cdr3_aa: ASRELTGGTQY; j_call: TRBJ2-5; v_call: TRBV7-9
cdr3_aa: SALVRQGGTGELF; j_call: TRBJ2-2; v_call: TRBV20-1
cdr3_aa: ASSFPGQGKYGYT; j_call: TRBJ1-2; v_call: TRBV7-9
cdr3_aa: ASSQDGSLPYNSPLH; j_call: TRBJ1-6; v_call: TRBV4-1
cdr3_aa: ASSRRTSGAGDTQY; j_call: TRBJ2-3; v_call: TRBV7-8
cdr3_aa: AISEVVGSANYGYT; j_call: TRBJ1-2; v_call: TRBV10-3
cdr3_aa: ASSWRSGEAGELF; j_call: TRBJ2-2; v_call: TRBV6-6
cdr3_aa: SANRDRVTEAF; j_call: TRBJ1-1; v_call: TRBV29-1
cdr3_aa: AVADTNTEAF; j_call: TRBJ1-1; v_call: TRBV11-2
cdr3_aa: SVEDGGEQY; j_call: TRBJ2-7; v_call: TRBV29-1
cdr3_aa: AWTITWGGSEAF; j_call: TRBJ1-1; v_call: TRBV30
cdr3_aa: ASSLRPPGARETQY; j_call: TRBJ2-5; v_call: TRBV7-2
cdr3_aa: ASSFEPYNEQF; j_call: TRBJ2-1; v_call: TRBV5-1
cdr3_aa: ASSVYGQGQRTGELF; j_call: TRBJ2-2; v_call: TRBV2
cdr3_aa: ASSRGGFEGETQY; j_call: TRBJ2-5; v_call: TRBV7-6
cdr3_aa: SARENRGLKTQY; j_call: TRBJ2-5; v_call: TRBV20-1
cdr3_aa: ASSIVGGNYGYT; j_call: TRBJ1-2; v_call: TRBV19
cdr3_aa: ASRRTGRETQY; j_call: TRBJ2-5; v_call: TRBV6-5
cdr3_aa: ASSSQGFPPSNYGYT; j_call: TRBJ1-2; v_call: TRBV19
cdr3_aa: SALAGRGDTQY; j_call: TRBJ2-3; v_call: TRBV20-1
cdr3_aa: ASAPQGTYNEQF; j_call: TRBJ2-1; v_call: TRBV6-2/TRBV6-3
cdr3_aa: ASSPDSRGQPQH; j_call: TRBJ1-5; v_call: TRBV7-2
cdr3_aa: ASSPDRDSPLH; j_call: TRBJ1-6; v_call: TRBV18
cdr3_aa: ASSQYPGNTIY; j_call: TRBJ1-3; v_call: TRBV14
cdr3_aa: ASSLVGQGAETQY; j_call: TRBJ2-5; v_call: TRBV5-1
cdr3_aa: ASSRTSADGYT; j_call: TRBJ1-2; v_call: TRBV3-1
cdr3_aa: SARRQGGNIQY; j_call: TRBJ2-4; v_call: TRBV20-1
cdr3_aa: ATSRDRQEPQH; j_call: TRBJ1-5; v_call: TRBV15